The next 23 T cell receptor beta chains were all read from a single sample in a study of human T cells and chemical hapten exposure. TCRdb processed the RACE reads anew with MiXCR; each CDR3 protein has one entry. This sample has roughly 380,000 distinct CDR3 sequences, with 4.8% found just once. The time point is: patch test 1, 2 weeks after DPC sensitization. The treatment: therapeutic diphenylcyclopropenone sensitization with weekly scalp DPC. This specimen consisted of whole blood, obtained in connection with sensitization to the hapten diphenylcyclopropenone (DPC). These receptors all stem from a woman aged 45-65 years with alopecia areata. Some clones in this sample may be carry-over from other donors' samples.

This clonotype has a handful of counts. The J gene is TRBJ1-4, the V gene TRBV20-1; D gene ambiguous. The germline gives CDR1 DFQATT, CDR2 SNEGSKA (reference sequence). The CDR3 spans 14 residues. Trimming took 0 bases from V and 4 from J, leaving 9 bases between them. CDR3 loop: CSARDRIFNEKLFF. For the CDR3, the DNA is TGCAGTGCTAGAGATCGGATCTTTAATGAAAAACTGTTTTTT.

This clonotype came up a few times. This chain connects TRBV6-2 or TRBV6-3 to TRBJ1-5; 7 bases are shared with TRBD1. The V and J ends lost 2 bases and 7 bases, in that order; junction bases with no gene match: 20. Germline V gives CDR1 MNHEY, CDR2 SVGEGT. The CDR3 spans 19 residues. This CDR3 reads CASSYTPRSITGVYQPQHF. CDR3 nucleotide sequence: TGTGCCAGCAGTTACACCCCCCGCTCGATCACAGGGGTTTACCAGCCCCAGCATTTT.

Many counts were recorded for this clonotype. V gene TRBV29-1 combines with J gene TRBJ2-1, with 14 nucleotides matching TRBD2. The J segment lost 0 bases and the V segment lost 7 bases, leaving 5 bases of the junction unmatched. Germline V gene lookup returns CDR1 SQVTM and CDR2 ANQGSEA. The CDR3 has 16 amino acids. The CDR3 region is CSARTSGRPSYNEQFF. Here the CDR3 DNA reads TGCAGCGCCCGGACTAGCGGGAGGCCCTCCTACAATGAGCAGTTCTTC.

The chain carries TRBV5-6 and TRBJ2-5, with unresolved D. With 1 base removed from V and 5 bases from J, the gap between germline ends came to 15 bases. CDR3 size: 15 residues. Germline V CDR1 and CDR2: SGHDT, YYEEEE. This CDR3 reads CASSLRFLAGETQYF. The CDR3 bases are TGTGCCAGCAGCTTGAGATTTTTGGCCGGGGAGACCCAGTACTTC.

The chain combines TRBV12-2 with TRBJ1-1; whether TRBD1, the table's D call, matches the DNA was not checked. TRBV12-2 is a pseudogene segment. This CDR3 is built from 11 residues. The CDR3 nucleotides are TGTGCAAGTCGCTTCCCAGGGGTAGCTTTCTTT. This gives the protein CASRFPGVAFF.

The chain recombines TRBV11-2 with TRBJ1-4; D is possibly TRBD1 (5 bases). Germline V lookup: CDR1 SGHAT, CDR2 FQNNGV. This CDR3 has 15 amino acids. V lost 1 base and J lost 3, with 9 bases in between. The CDR3 sequence is CASSLVRGANEKLFF. The CDR3 DNA reads TGTGCCAGCAGCTTAGTGAGGGGCGCTAATGAAAAACTGTTTTTT.

CDR3 DNA sequence: TGTGCCACCCTGAGGGGGGATTTCGACACAGATACGCAGTATTTT. Its protein is CATLRGDFDTDTQYF. This chain joins TRBV10-3 and TRBJ2-3, with D perhaps given as TRBD1 or TRBD2 (6 bases each). Per germline, CDR1 ENHRY and CDR2 SYGVKD. This CDR3 region has 15 residues. V lost 10 bases and J 2 bases, leaving 19 bases between the germline ends.

The chain couples TRBV28 to TRBJ1-5; TRBD1 might be the D (5 bases). Trimming stripped 7 bases from V and 6 bases from J, with 13 bases between. This CDR3 has 13 amino acids. Germline CDR1 and CDR2: MDHEN and SYDVKM. The CDR3 DNA reads TGTGCCAGCAACAACGGGGGAACTCAGCCCCAGCATTTT. This translates into CASNNGGTQPQHF.

This clonotype was recorded at least ten times. The chain uses TRBV7-9 and TRBJ2-7; D unclear. V shed 5 bases and J shed 2 bases, with 16 bases lying between them. This CDR3 is built from 15 residues. Germline loops: CDR1 SEHNR, CDR2 FQNEAQ (reference sequence). The DNA for the CDR3 is TGTGCCAGCAGCAAAACGACCGGGTCGCCCTACGAGCAGTACTTC. Translated: CASSKTTGSPYEQYF.

The sample holds a few counts of this clonotype. J is TRBJ2-3 and V is TRBV20-1; 7 nucleotides match TRBD1. V was clipped by 5 bases and J by 0 bases; unmatched bases: 5. From germline, CDR1 is DFQATT and CDR2 SNEGSKA (reference sequence). The CDR3 length is 14 residues. The CDR3: CSAGQATSTDTQYF. As DNA, the CDR3 is TGCAGTGCTGGACAGGCCACTAGCACAGATACGCAGTATTTT.

At least ten counts were recorded for this clonotype. This rearrangement joins TRBV10-1 to TRBJ2-7; D not certain. With 3 bases removed from V and 3 bases from J, the gap between germline ends came to 9 bases. Germline-derived CDR1 and CDR2 are WNHNN and SYGVQD (reference sequence). This CDR3 spans 13 amino acids. The CDR3 DNA reads as TGCGCCAGCAGTGAAGAAAAGATCTACGAGCAGTACTTC. This gives the protein CASSEEKIYEQYF.

This clonotype was counted ten times or more. This rearrangement joins TRBV12-5 to TRBJ1-3, with TRBD1 matching 8 bases. V dropped 6 bases and J dropped 12; count of bases not matched to a gene: 16. The CDR3 is made up of 15 amino acids. The germline V gene has CDR1 LGHNT and CDR2 FRNRAP. The CDR3 loop is CASGGGLSPGQGIYF. CDR3 bases: TGTGCTAGTGGAGGGGGCCTGTCCCCCGGACAGGGCATATATTTT.

This clonotype was seen many times. V gene TRBV20-1 combines with J gene TRBJ2-7, with 8 bases that match TRBD2. V lost 6 bases to trimming and J lost 5 bases; unmatched junction nucleotides: 9. Germline-derived CDR1 and CDR2 are DFQATT and SNEGSKA (reference sequence). The CDR3 sequence is 13 residues long. CDR3 nucleotide sequence: TGCAGTGCCCCGAGCTCGGGGGGGAACGAGCAGTACTTC. It codes for CSAPSSGGNEQYF.

This clonotype has a count of ten or more. This sequence joins TRBV29-1 and TRBJ1-2, with 12 positions matching TRBD1. The length of the CDR3 is 15 residues. V dropped 1 base and J dropped 8; count of bases not matched to a gene: 8. Germline CDR1 and CDR2: SQVTM and ANQGSEA. CDR3: CSVEGDRGRRGGYTF. The CDR3 nucleotides are TGCAGCGTTGAAGGGGACAGGGGGCGAAGGGGCGGCTACACCTTC.

This clonotype was seen ten or more times. The genes are TRBV28 and TRBJ1-1; D is undetermined. Trimming shortened V by 5 bases and J by 1 base, and 11 bases separated the two germline ends. In germline, CDR1 is MDHEN, CDR2 SYDVKM. The CDR3 totals 14 residues. In DNA, the CDR3 is TGTGCCAGCAGTCTGACCATTGAGAACACTGAAGCTTTCTTT. Protein sequence: CASSLTIENTEAFF.

At least ten counts were recorded for this clonotype. In nucleotides, the CDR3 is TGCAGTGCTTCCTCCCCTGGGAGCGAGACCCAGTACTTC. As protein: CSASSPGSETQYF. The chain couples TRBV20-1 to TRBJ2-5, with D possibly TRBD2 on 5 matching bases. V was trimmed by 5 bases and J by 5 bases, leaving 15 bases between them. The CDR3 length is 13 residues. Looked up from germline, CDR1 is DFQATT and CDR2 is SNEGSKA (reference sequence).

This clonotype was observed many times. The chain combines TRBV12-3 or TRBV12-4 with TRBJ1-5, with D unresolved. With 3 bases removed from V and 10 bases from J, the gap between germline ends came to 13 bases. The CDR3 is 13 residues long. The CDR3 sequence: CASSFKEVGPQHF. The CDR3 coding sequence is TGTGCCAGCAGTTTTAAGGAAGTCGGACCCCAGCATTTT.

The V gene is TRBV18, the J gene TRBJ2-1; weak D call: TRBD2 (6 bases). Germline assignment: CDR1 KGHSH and CDR2 LQKENI. V lost 6 bases and J 5 bases, leaving 20 bases between the germline ends. The CDR3 runs to 16 residues. The CDR3 protein is CASSPRAGSGDNEQFF. DNA of the CDR3: TGTGCCAGCTCCCCCAGAGCCGGGAGTGGGGACAATGAGCAGTTCTTC.

This clonotype has a count of ten or more. V gene TRBV4-1 combines with J gene TRBJ1-1; D is unresolved. The CDR3 covers 13 residues. Germline V gives CDR1 MGHRA, CDR2 YSYEKL. The V end was cut by 1 base, the J end by 6 bases, with 9 bases between. CDR3 nucleotides: TGCGCCAGCAGCCAAGGTTTGGAGGCTGAAGCTTTCTTT. This codes for CASSQGLEAEAFF.

The chain uses TRBV12-3 or TRBV12-4 and TRBJ1-5; D not resolved. This CDR3 is 11 amino acids long. The ends were cut back, 1 base at V and 13 bases at J, with 8 bases in the middle. CDR3 in amino acids: CASSLGLAQHF. In nucleotides, the CDR3 is TGTGCCAGCAGTTTAGGTCTGGCACAGCATTTT.

This clonotype was seen ten or more times. This sequence joins TRBV29-1 and TRBJ1-3; D remains unclear. V was shortened by 4 bases and J by 0 bases, with 7 bases between the two germline ends. The CDR3 is 13 residues long. Germline CDR1 SQVTM, CDR2 ANQGSEA. DNA for the CDR3: TGCAGCGTTGGGGCCAACTCTGGAAACACCATATATTTT. Translation gives CSVGANSGNTIYF.

This clonotype has only a few counts. The chain uses TRBV11-1 and TRBJ1-1; TRBD1 is a possible D gene (5 bases). Germline V gene lookup returns CDR1 SGHAT and CDR2 FQDESV (reference sequence). This CDR3 contains 13 residues. V dropped 3 bases and J dropped 8 bases, with 13 bases sitting between them. The CDR3 DNA reads as TGTGCCAGCAGCTTGGCAGGGATTGGGGAAGCTTTCTTT. Residues: CASSLAGIGEAFF.

The table lists this clonotype with many counts. The chain combines TRBV7-9 with TRBJ1-4; 10 bases fit TRBD1. V was pared by 7 bases and J by 1 base, with 12 bases of the junction left unmatched. The CDR3 is 18 amino acids. Germline-derived CDR1 and CDR2 are SEHNR and FQNEAQ (reference sequence). The CDR3 region has the DNA TGTGCCAGCATCCCAAGCGGGACAGGGGAATTAACTAATGAAAAACTGTTTTTT. This encodes CASIPSGTGELTNEKLFF.